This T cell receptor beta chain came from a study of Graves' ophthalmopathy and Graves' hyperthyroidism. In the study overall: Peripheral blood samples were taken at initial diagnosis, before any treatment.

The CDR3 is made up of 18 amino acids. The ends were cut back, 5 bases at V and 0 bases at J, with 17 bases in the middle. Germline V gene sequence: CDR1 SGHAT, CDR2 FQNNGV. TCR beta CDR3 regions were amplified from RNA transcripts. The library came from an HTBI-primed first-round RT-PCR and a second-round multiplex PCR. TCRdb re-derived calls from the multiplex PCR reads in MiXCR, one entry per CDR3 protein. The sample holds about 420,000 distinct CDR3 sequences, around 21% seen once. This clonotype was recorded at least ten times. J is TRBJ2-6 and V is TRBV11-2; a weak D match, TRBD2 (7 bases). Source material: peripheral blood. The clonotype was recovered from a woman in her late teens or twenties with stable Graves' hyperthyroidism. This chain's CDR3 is CASSLGGGALSGANVLTF. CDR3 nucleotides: TGTGCCAGCAGCCTAGGCGGGGGCGCCCTCTCTGGGGCCAACGTCCTGACTTTC.